The sequence of this T cell receptor (beta chain) was determined in a study of blood T cell repertoires in COVID-19. Original processing notes: It was from reference gene primer amplification that nucleated cell counts were estimated. Generated by immunoSEQ multiplex PCR, the TCRdb table keeps only in-frame clones and is missing some. Clone size and the V and J calls come from that table; the DNA yielded D and trimming. The repertoire holds about 190,000 clones, with approximately 90% as singletons. This CDR3 region has 13 residues. Looked up from germline, CDR1 is LGHDT and CDR2 is YNNKEL (reference sequence). Germline trimming cut 7 bases from V and 7 bases from J; bases unmatched to any gene: 5.

Sample: peripheral blood. The receptor was isolated from a woman aged 35 to 49 who had recovered from COVID-19. The chain joins TRBV3-1 (or the pseudogene TRBV3-2) to TRBJ2-1, with 9 positions matching TRBD2. As DNA, the CDR3 is TGTGCCAGCACCGATAGCGGGAGTAATGAGCAGTTCTTC. Translation gives CASTDSGSNEQFF.